Below, 27 T cell receptor beta chains from the same sample are listed, as sequenced in a study of blood T cell repertoires in COVID-19. Produced via immunoSEQ multiplex PCR; TCRdb's table is partial and in-frame only. The sample contains some 180,000 clones, 83% of which appear only once. The source material was peripheral blood. Every receptor here comes from a woman aged 80 or older with acute or convalescent COVID-19.

This clone was observed a handful of times. This chain uses TRBV7-2 with TRBJ1-6; a possible D gene is TRBD1 (6 bases). Germline values: CDR1 SGHTA, CDR2 FQGNSA. CDR3 length equals 14 residues. The V and J ends lost 4 bases and 9 bases respectively, with 13 bases between them. CDR3 sequence (DNA): TGTGCCAGCAGCTACGGACAGTCACGTTCACCCCTCCACTTT. Protein: CASSYGQSRSPLHF.

CDR3 nucleotides: TGTGCCAGCAGCTACAGGGGCGGGGGGAGCTCCTACGAGCAGTACTTC. It encodes CASSYRGGGSSYEQYF. The chain has TRBV7-2 and TRBJ2-7, with D possibly TRBD2 on 8 matching bases. The CDR3 is 16 amino acids. V was trimmed by 4 bases and J by 0 bases, leaving 16 bases between them. Germline V CDR1 and CDR2: SGHTA, FQGNSA.

V is TRBV5-1 and J is TRBJ1-3; D is undetermined. This CDR3 spans 15 amino acids. Germline V lookup: CDR1 SGHRS, CDR2 YFSETQ. The V gene lost 0 bases and the J gene lost 0 bases, with 7 bases spanning the gap. CDR3 coding DNA: TGCGCCAGCAGCTTGGGAACTGACTCTGGAAACACCATATATTTT. This encodes CASSLGTDSGNTIYF.

This clone was detected only once. The genes are TRBV10-3 and TRBJ2-2, with 11 bases aligning to TRBD2. The junction had 8 bases not matched to a gene; V was cut back by 7 bases and J by 4 bases. The CDR3 is made up of 16 amino acids. CDR1 ENHRY and CDR2 SYGVKD come from the germline V gene. Here the CDR3 reads CAIMNSGRAATGELFF. CDR3 nucleotides: TGTGCCATCATGAATAGCGGGAGGGCCGCCACCGGGGAGCTGTTTTTT.

The rearrangement links TRBV28 to TRBJ1-1; no firm D call. There are 14 residues in the CDR3. Germline V gene sequence: CDR1 MDHEN, CDR2 SYDVKM. V was trimmed by 10 bases and J by 1 base, leaving 16 bases between them. The CDR3 spells CATITSTGNTEAFF. CDR3 DNA sequence: TGTGCCACCATCACTTCAACGGGGAACACTGAAGCTTTCTTT.

The gene calls are TRBV5-1 and TRBJ1-2; D gene unclear. Germline V gene data show CDR1 as SGHRS and CDR2 as YFSETQ. Trimming removed 4 bases from V and 2 bases from J, with 9 bases in between. This CDR3 spans 13 amino acids. As DNA, the CDR3 is TGCGCCAGCAGCGAGGGCCCAAACTATGGCTACACCTTC. Translation gives CASSEGPNYGYTF.

The chain combines TRBV10-2 with TRBJ1-5, with TRBD1 as a possible D gene (5 bases). The CDR3 is 15 amino acids. Between the trimmed V and J ends, which lost 0 bases and 2 bases, there was a span of 8 bases. Germline V gene data show CDR1 as WSHSY and CDR2 as SAAADI. The CDR3 DNA follows: TGCGCCAGCAGTGAGTCGAGCAGGGGCAATCAGCCCCAGCATTTT. Translating it yields CASSESSRGNQPQHF.

In its sample, this clone was seen a few times. The V and J genes are TRBV4-1 and TRBJ1-6; TRBD1 matches 7 bases. The junction had 5 bases not matched to a gene; V was cut back by 5 bases and J by 4 bases. The CDR3 is 15 residues long. CDR1 and CDR2 from the germline V gene are MGHRA and YSYEKL. CDR3 sequence: CASSLQGQYNSPLHF. CDR3 in DNA: TGCGCCAGCAGCTTACAGGGACAGTATAATTCACCCCTCCACTTT.

The chain couples TRBV7-2 to TRBJ2-1, with 7 bases matching TRBD1. Trimming took 5 bases from V and 6 from J; bases not matched to a gene: 4. This CDR3 region has 13 residues. From germline, CDR1 is SGHTA and CDR2 FQGNSA. CDR3 sequence reads: CASSQGQFNEQFF. CDR3 nucleotide sequence: TGTGCCAGCAGCCAGGGACAGTTCAATGAGCAGTTCTTC.

The chain uses TRBV7-9 and TRBJ1-1, with D tentatively TRBD1 (6 bases). The germline V gene encodes CDR1 SEHNR and CDR2 FQNEAQ (reference sequence). This CDR3 region has 11 residues. The V and J ends lost 6 bases and 10 bases respectively, with 12 bases between them. In DNA form, the CDR3 reads TGTGCCAGCAGTCCAGGGGTAGTAGCTTTCTTT. Translation gives CASSPGVVAFF.

The chain combines TRBV19 with TRBJ1-2, with TRBD1 matching 8 bases. The CDR3 spans 15 residues. The germline gives CDR1 LNHDA, CDR2 SQIVND (reference sequence). After removal of 7 bases from V and 4 bases from J, the junction contained 11 bases not matched to a gene. The CDR3 loop reads CASTPGTGGIYGYTF. In DNA, the CDR3 is TGTGCCAGTACCCCTGGGACAGGTGGGATCTATGGCTACACCTTC.

The count of this clone is one. V and J are TRBV19 and TRBJ1-1; TRBD1 matches at 7 bases. Germline-derived CDR1 and CDR2 are LNHDA and SQIVND (reference sequence). This CDR3 has 13 residues. J gave up 6 bases and V 10 bases, and 11 bases lay outside the gene matches. The CDR3, as DNA: TGTGCCACCAGCGACAGGGCCTTGTCTGAAGCTTTCTTT. This encodes CATSDRALSEAFF.

The chain joins TRBV7-9 to TRBJ2-7; tentative D call: TRBD1 (5 bases). From germline, CDR1 is SEHNR and CDR2 FQNEAQ (reference sequence). This CDR3 spans 16 amino acids. V lost 2 bases, J lost 0 bases, and 14 bases lay in between. Here the CDR3 reads CASSLSQGLSSYEQYF. CDR3 DNA sequence: TGTGCCAGCAGCTTATCTCAGGGCTTGAGCTCCTACGAGCAGTACTTC.

The V gene is TRBV12-3 or TRBV12-4, the J gene TRBJ1-2, with D possibly TRBD1 on 6 matching bases. The CDR3 extends over 12 amino acids. Trimming stripped 6 bases from V and 7 bases from J, with 12 bases between. CDR3 loop: CASSRRGGGYTF. The CDR3 DNA follows: TGTGCCAGCAGCCGGAGGGGGGGTGGCTACACCTTC.

This sequence joins TRBV5-5 and TRBJ1-2; 8 nucleotides align to TRBD1. The V and J ends lost 4 bases and 11 bases, in that order; junction bases with no gene match: 4. The germline CDR1 and CDR2 sequences are SGHKS and YYEKEE (reference sequence). CDR3 length equals 11 residues. The DNA for the CDR3 is TGTGCCAGCAGCGTGGACAGGGTATACACCTTC. It translates to CASSVDRVYTF.

CDR3 in DNA: TGTGCCAGCAAGACTACTAGCGATAAGGACGAGCAGTACTTC. This translates into CASKTTSDKDEQYF. V is TRBV7-9 and J is TRBJ2-7, with TRBD2 matching 7 bases. Unmatched junction bases numbered 11, after V lost 7 bases and J lost 5 bases. This CDR3 spans 14 amino acids. The germline V gene has CDR1 SEHNR and CDR2 FQNEAQ (reference sequence).

This chain links TRBV28 with TRBJ1-4; 7 positions match TRBD1. This CDR3 has 13 residues. CDR1 is MDHEN, CDR2 SYDVKM, per germline. V shed 8 bases and J 5 bases; nucleotides not matched to a gene: 5. This CDR3 is CASLQGRNEKLFF. The CDR3 nucleotides read TGTGCCAGCCTACAGGGGCGGAATGAAAAACTGTTTTTT.

The genes are TRBV3-1 (or the pseudogene TRBV3-2) and TRBJ2-7; possibly TRBD1 for D (6 bases). The germline V gene has CDR1 LGHDT and CDR2 YNNKEL (reference sequence). The CDR3 covers 13 residues. V lost 3 bases, J lost 2 bases, and 8 bases lay in between. For the CDR3, the DNA is TGTGCCAGCAGCCAGACAGGCCCCTACGAGCAGTACTTC. Protein product: CASSQTGPYEQYF.

The gene calls are TRBV5-1 and TRBJ2-1, with 8 bases matching TRBD1. Germline V gives CDR1 SGHRS, CDR2 YFSETQ. This CDR3 has 16 amino acids. V was pared by 1 base and J by 5 bases, with 8 bases of the junction left unmatched. CDR3 coding DNA: TGCGCCAGCAGCTTGTGGACAGGGACCCTTGACAATGAGCAGTTCTTC. This translates into CASSLWTGTLDNEQFF.

The genes are TRBV12-3 or TRBV12-4 and TRBJ2-7, with D uncertain. The ends were cut back, 7 bases at V and 3 bases at J, with 13 bases in the middle. The CDR3 is 13 residues long. The CDR3 here is CASTTGLIYEQYF. CDR3 nucleotide sequence: TGTGCCAGCACGACTGGTTTGATCTACGAGCAGTACTTC.

The chain recombines TRBV5-1 with TRBJ1-4, with 9 bases matching TRBD1. Trimming cost V 2 bases and J 8 bases; bases outside gene matches: 16. Germline CDR1 and CDR2: SGHRS and YFSETQ. The CDR3 consists of 18 residues. The CDR3 region is CASSLRNTGDRVGEKLFF. CDR3 bases: TGCGCCAGCAGCTTACGAAATACGGGGGACAGGGTTGGGGAAAAACTGTTTTTT.

The J gene is TRBJ2-7, the V gene TRBV5-1; TRBD1 aligns across 7 bases. With 4 bases clipped from V and 2 bases from J, the junction kept 6 bases outside the gene matches. The CDR3 runs to 14 residues. Germline values: CDR1 SGHRS, CDR2 YFSETQ. CDR3 sequence (DNA): TGCGCCAGCAGCAGGGACAGCCATGCCTACGAGCAGTACTTC. Translated: CASSRDSHAYEQYF.

V usage is TRBV4-2 and J usage is TRBJ1-3, with 8 bases that match TRBD1. Per the germline V gene, CDR1 is LGHNA and CDR2 is YNFKEQ. V lost 0 bases, J lost 2 bases, and 0 bases stayed unmatched. This CDR3 spans 15 amino acids. The CDR3 nucleotides are TGTGCCAGCAGCCAAGAGACAGGGGCTGGAAACACCATATATTTT. Its protein product is CASSQETGAGNTIYF.

CDR3 nucleotides: TGCGCCAGCAGACCACTAGCTAGCTCCTACAATGAGCAGTTCTTC. Translated, it gives CASRPLASSYNEQFF. The rearrangement uses TRBV5-1 and TRBJ2-1, with a possible D match to TRBD2 (6 bases). This CDR3 spans 15 amino acids. V lost 5 bases and J lost 0, with 12 bases in between. The V gene's germline CDR1 is SGHRS and CDR2 YFSETQ.

This clone has more than one count but fewer than ten. The same CDR3 is also encoded by other DNA sequences in this sample. This sequence joins TRBV7-2 and TRBJ1-1; D might be TRBD1 (5 bases). Trimming removed 4 bases from V and 4 bases from J, with 10 bases in between. This CDR3 has 13 residues. CDR1 SGHTA and CDR2 FQGNSA come from the germline V gene. The CDR3 coding sequence is TGTGCCAGCAGCTCCCGACAGAGCACTGAAGCTTTCTTT. As protein: CASSSRQSTEAFF.

This clone was counted between two and nine times. CDR3 nucleotides: TGTGCCAGCAGCTCCGGGACAGGGATCACCGGGGAGCTGTTTTTT. This codes for CASSSGTGITGELFF. The chain couples TRBV27 to TRBJ2-2; TRBD1 matches at 9 bases. The V and J ends lost 6 bases and 4 bases, in that order; junction bases with no gene match: 6. CDR1 is MNHEY and CDR2 is SMNVEV in the germline V gene (reference sequence). The CDR3 is 15 amino acids.

V usage is TRBV27 and J usage is TRBJ2-3; D unclear. The germline gives CDR1 MNHEY, CDR2 SMNVEV (reference sequence). CDR3 length equals 17 residues. Trimming stripped 0 bases from V and 0 bases from J, with 13 bases between. CDR3 loop: CASSLSRSGASTDTQYF. As DNA, the CDR3 is TGTGCCAGCAGTTTATCGCGGTCCGGCGCGAGCACAGATACGCAGTATTTT.